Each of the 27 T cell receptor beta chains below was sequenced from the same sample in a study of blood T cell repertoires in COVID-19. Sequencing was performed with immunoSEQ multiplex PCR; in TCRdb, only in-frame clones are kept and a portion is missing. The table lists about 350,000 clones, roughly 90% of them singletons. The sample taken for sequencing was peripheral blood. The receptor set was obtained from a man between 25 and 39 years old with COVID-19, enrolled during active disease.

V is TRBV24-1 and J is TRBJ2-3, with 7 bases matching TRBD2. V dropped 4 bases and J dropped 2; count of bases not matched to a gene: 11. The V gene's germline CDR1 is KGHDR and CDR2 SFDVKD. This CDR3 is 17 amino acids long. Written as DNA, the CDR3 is TGTGCCACCAGTGACCCTCCCGGGGGGATGAACACAGATACGCAGTATTTT. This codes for CATSDPPGGMNTDTQYF.

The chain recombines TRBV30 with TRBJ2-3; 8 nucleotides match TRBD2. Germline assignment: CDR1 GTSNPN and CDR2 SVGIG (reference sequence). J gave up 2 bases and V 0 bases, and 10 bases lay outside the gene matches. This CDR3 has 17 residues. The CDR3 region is CAWSVYRTGGDTDTQYF. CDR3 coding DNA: TGTGCCTGGAGTGTATATCGGACGGGGGGGGACACAGATACGCAGTATTTT.

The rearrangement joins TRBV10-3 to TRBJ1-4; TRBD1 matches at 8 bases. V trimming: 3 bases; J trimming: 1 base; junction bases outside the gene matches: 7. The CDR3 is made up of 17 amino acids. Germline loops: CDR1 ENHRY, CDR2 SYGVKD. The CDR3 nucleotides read TGTGCCATCAGTGACGTCGGGACAGGAGTAACTAATGAAAAACTGTTTTTT. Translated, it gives CAISDVGTGVTNEKLFF.

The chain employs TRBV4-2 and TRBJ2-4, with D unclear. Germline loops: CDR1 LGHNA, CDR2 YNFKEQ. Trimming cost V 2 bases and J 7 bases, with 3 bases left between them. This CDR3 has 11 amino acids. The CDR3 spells CASSQTNIQYF. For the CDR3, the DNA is TGTGCCAGCAGCCAAACTAACATTCAGTACTTC.

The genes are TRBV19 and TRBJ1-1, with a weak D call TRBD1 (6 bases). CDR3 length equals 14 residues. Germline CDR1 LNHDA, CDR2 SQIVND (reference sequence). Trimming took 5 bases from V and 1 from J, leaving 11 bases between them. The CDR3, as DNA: TGTGCCAGTAGTCAGCGGACAGCGAACACTGAAGCTTTCTTT. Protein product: CASSQRTANTEAFF.

CDR3 bases: TGTGCCACCAGCAGAGAGGGGGGGCGCGGGGGAGAGACCCAGTACTTC. This translates into CATSREGGRGGETQYF. The rearrangement links TRBV15 to TRBJ2-5; tentatively, D is TRBD2 (7 bases). The germline gives CDR1 LNHNV, CDR2 YYDKDF (reference sequence). Between the trimmed V and J ends, which lost 0 bases and 4 bases, there was a span of 15 bases. This CDR3 spans 16 amino acids. Full variable domain (missing parts from reference TRBV15 and TRBJ2-5): DAMVIQNPRYQVTQFGKPVTLSCSQTLNHNVMYWYQQKSSQAPKLLFHYYDKDFNNEADTPDNFQSRRPNTSFCFLDIRSPGLGDTAMYLCATSREGGRGGETQYFGPGTRLLVL.

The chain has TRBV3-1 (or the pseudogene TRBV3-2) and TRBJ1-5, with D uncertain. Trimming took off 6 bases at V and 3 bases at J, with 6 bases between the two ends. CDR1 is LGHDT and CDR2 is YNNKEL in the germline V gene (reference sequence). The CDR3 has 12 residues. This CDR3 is CASRHLNQPQHF. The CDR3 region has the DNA TGTGCCAGCAGACACCTCAATCAGCCCCAGCATTTT.

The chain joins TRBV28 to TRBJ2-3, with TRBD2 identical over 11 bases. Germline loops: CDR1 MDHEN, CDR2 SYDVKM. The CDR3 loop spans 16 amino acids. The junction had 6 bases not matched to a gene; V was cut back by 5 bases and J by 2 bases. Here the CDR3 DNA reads TGTGCCAGCAGTCCCGGACTAGCGGGCCTCACAGATACGCAGTATTTT. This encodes CASSPGLAGLTDTQYF.

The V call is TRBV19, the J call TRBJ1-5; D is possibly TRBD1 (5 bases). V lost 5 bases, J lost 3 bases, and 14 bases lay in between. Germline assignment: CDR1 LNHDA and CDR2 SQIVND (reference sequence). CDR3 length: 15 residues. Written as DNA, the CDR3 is TGTGCCAGTAGTGTTCCCCGGGGGTTCAATCAGCCCCAGCATTTT. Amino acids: CASSVPRGFNQPQHF.

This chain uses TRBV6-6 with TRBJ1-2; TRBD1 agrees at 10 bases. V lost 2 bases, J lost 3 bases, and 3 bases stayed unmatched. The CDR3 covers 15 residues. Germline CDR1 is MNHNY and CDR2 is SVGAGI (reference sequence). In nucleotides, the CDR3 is TGTGCCAGCAGTTACCGACAGGGGGCAGACTATGGCTACACCTTC. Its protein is CASSYRQGADYGYTF.

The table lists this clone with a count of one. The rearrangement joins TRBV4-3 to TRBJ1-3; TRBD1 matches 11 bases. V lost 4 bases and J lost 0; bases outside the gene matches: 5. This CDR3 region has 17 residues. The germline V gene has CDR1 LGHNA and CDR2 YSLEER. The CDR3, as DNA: TGCGCCAGCAGCCTAAGGGGGACAGGGGGCTCTGGAAACACCATATATTTT. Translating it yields CASSLRGTGGSGNTIYF.

This chain's CDR3 is CASSEGAGEQFF. DNA of the CDR3: TGTGCCAGCAGTGAAGGGGCAGGAGAGCAGTTCTTC. The chain joins TRBV2 to TRBJ2-1; D is ambiguous. The CDR3 runs to 12 residues. Trimming took off 1 base at V and 10 bases at J, with 8 bases between the two ends. The germline CDR1 and CDR2 sequences are SNHLY and FYNNEI.

Here the CDR3 DNA reads TGTGCCAGCAGCTGGATAGGGGAATCTTACGAGCAGTACTTC. This encodes CASSWIGESYEQYF. The chain combines TRBV7-9 with TRBJ2-7, with D maybe TRBD1 (5 bases). Germline V gene data show CDR1 as SEHNR and CDR2 as FQNEAQ (reference sequence). This CDR3 contains 14 residues. V was trimmed by 4 bases and J by 4 bases, leaving 14 bases between them.

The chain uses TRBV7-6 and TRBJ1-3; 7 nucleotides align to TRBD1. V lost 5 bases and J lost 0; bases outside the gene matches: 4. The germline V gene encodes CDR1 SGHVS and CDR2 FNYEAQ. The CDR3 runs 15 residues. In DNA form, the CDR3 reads TGTGCCAGCAGCCGCGGGACAGCCTCTGGAAACACCATATATTTT. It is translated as CASSRGTASGNTIYF. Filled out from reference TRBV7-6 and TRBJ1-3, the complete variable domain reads GAGVSQSPRYKVTKRGQDVALRCDPISGHVSLYWYRQALGQGPEFLTYFNYEAQQDKSGLPNDRFSAERPEGSISTLTIQRTEQRDSAMYRCASSRGTASGNTIYFGEGSWLTVV.

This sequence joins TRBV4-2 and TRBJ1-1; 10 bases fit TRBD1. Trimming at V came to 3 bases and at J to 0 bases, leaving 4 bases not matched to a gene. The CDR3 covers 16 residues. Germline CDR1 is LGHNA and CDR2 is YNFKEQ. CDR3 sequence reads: CASSQGQGSMNTEAFF. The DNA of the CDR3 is TGTGCCAGCAGCCAGGGACAGGGGTCCATGAACACTGAAGCTTTCTTT.

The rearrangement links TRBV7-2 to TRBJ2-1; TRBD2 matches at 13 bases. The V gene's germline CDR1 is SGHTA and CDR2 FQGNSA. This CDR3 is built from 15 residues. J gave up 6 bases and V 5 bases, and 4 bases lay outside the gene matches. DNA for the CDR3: TGTGCCAGCAGCCCGACTAGCGGGAGGATCAATGAGCAGTTCTTC. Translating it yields CASSPTSGRINEQFF. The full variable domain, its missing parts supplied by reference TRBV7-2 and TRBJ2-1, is GAGVSQSPSNKVTEKGKDVELRCDPISGHTALYWYRQSLGQGLEFLIYFQGNSAPDKSGLPSDRFSAERTGGSVSTLTIQRTQQEDSAVYLCASSPTSGRINEQFFGPGTRLTVL.

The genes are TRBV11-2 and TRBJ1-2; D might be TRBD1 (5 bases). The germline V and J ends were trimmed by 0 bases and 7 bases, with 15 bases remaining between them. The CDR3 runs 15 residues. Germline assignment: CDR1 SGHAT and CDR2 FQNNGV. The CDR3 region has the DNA TGTGCCAGCAGCTTAGATCGGGGGTATAAGGGTGGCTACACCTTC. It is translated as CASSLDRGYKGGYTF.

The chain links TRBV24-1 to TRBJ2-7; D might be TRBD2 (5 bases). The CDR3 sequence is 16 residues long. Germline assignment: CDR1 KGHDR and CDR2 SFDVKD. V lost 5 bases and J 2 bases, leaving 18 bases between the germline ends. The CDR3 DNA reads TGTGCCACCAGTGCCACTGGAGGTGTGCAGGCCTACGAGCAGTACTTC. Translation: CATSATGGVQAYEQYF.

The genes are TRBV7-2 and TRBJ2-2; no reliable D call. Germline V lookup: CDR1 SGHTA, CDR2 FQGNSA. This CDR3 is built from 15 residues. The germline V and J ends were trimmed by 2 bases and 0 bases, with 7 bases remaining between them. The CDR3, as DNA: TGTGCCAGCAGCTTACCAAGCACGAACACCGGGGAGCTGTTTTTT. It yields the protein CASSLPSTNTGELFF.

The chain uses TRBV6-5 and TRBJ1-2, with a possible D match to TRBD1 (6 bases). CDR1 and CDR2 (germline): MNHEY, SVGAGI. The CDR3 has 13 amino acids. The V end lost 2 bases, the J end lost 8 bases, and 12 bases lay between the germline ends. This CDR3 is CASSYKGVGGYTF. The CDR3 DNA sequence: TGTGCCAGCAGTTACAAGGGGGTTGGGGGCTACACCTTC.

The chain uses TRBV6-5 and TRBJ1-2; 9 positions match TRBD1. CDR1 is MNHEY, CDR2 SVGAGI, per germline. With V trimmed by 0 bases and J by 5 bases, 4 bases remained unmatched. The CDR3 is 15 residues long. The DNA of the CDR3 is TGTGCCAGCAGTTACTCTTCCGGGACAGGGTATGGCTACACCTTC. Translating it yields CASSYSSGTGYGYTF.

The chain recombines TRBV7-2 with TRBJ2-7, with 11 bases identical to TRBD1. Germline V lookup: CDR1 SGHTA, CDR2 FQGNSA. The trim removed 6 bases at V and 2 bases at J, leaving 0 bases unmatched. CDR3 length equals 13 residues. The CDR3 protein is CASRGQGAYEQYF. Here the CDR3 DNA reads TGTGCCAGCAGGGGACAGGGGGCCTACGAGCAGTACTTC.

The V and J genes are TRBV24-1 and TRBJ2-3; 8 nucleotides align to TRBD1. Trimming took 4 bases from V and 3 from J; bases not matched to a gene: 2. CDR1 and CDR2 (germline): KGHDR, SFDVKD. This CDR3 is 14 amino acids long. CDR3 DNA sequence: TGTGCCACCAGTGAACAGGGGGGTACAGATACGCAGTATTTT. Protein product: CATSEQGGTDTQYF.

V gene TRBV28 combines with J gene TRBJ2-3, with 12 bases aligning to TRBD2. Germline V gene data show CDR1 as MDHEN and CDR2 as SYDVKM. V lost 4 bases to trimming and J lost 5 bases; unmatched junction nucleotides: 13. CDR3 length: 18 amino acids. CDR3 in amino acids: CASSSIRLAGDGRDTQYF. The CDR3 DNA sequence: TGTGCCAGCAGTTCAATCCGACTAGCGGGAGATGGAAGAGATACGCAGTATTTT.

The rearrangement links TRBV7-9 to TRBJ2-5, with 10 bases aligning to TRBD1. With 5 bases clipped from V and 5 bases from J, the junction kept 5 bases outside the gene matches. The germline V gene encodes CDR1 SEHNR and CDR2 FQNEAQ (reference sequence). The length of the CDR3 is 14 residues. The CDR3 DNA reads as TGTGCCAGCAGCCCGGGACAGGGGCACGAGACCCAGTACTTC. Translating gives CASSPGQGHETQYF.

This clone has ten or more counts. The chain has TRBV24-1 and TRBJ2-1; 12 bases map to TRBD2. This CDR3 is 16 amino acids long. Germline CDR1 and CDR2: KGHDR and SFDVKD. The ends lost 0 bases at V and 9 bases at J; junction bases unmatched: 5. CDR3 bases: TGTGCCACCAGTGATTTGACTAGCGGGAGGCGGGGTGAGCAGTTCTTC. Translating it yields CATSDLTSGRRGEQFF.

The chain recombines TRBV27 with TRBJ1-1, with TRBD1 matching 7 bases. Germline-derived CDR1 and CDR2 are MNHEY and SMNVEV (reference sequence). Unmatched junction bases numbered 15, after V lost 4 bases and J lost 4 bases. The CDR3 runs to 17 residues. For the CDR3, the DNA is TGTGCCAGCAGTTCACTCGGACAGGCCGTTCGCGCCACTGAAGCTTTCTTT. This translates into CASSSLGQAVRATEAFF.